The TCR beta chain under discussion was sequenced for a study of technical replicates of blood from a handful of donors. The table came from immunoSEQ multiplex PCR; TCRdb's copy has only in-frame clones and leaves some out. Of about 100,000 clones listed, approximately 95% are singletons. The sequence was collected from a human donor in good health. The sequenced sample was T cells isolated from PBMCs.

CDR3 region: CASIPMGLADTDTQYF. The CDR3 DNA follows: TGTGCCAGCATTCCGATGGGACTAGCGGACACAGATACGCAGTATTTT. This sequence joins TRBV27 and TRBJ2-3, with 11 bases fitting TRBD2. Per the germline V gene, CDR1 is MNHEY and CDR2 is SMNVEV (reference sequence). The CDR3 sequence is 16 residues long. The ends lost 7 bases at V and 2 bases at J; junction bases unmatched: 8.